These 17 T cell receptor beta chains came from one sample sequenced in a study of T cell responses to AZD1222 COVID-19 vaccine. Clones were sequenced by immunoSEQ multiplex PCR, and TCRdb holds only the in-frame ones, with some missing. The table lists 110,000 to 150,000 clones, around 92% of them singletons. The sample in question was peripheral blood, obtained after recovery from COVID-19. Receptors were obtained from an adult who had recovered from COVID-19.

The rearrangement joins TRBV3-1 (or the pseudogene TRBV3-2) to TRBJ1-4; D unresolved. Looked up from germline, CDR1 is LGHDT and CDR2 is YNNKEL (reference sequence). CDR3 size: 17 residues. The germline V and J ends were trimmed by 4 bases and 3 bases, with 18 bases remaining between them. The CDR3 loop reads CASSPQLFRRANEKLFF. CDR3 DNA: TGTGCCAGCAGCCCACAGTTATTTAGAAGGGCTAATGAAAAACTGTTTTTT.

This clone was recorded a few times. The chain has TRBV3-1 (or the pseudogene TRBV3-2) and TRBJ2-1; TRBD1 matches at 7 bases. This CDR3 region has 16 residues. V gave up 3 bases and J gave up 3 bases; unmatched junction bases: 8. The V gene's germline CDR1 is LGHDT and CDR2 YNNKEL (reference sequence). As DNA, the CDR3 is TGTGCCAGCAGCCACCGCTCCCGGGACAGCTACAATGAGCAGTTCTTC. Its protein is CASSHRSRDSYNEQFF.

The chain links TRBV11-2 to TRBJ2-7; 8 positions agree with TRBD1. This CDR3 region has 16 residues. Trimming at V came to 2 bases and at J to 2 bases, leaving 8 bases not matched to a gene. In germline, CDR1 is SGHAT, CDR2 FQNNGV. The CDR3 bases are TGTGCCAGCAGCTTATATCCGGACAGGGTGCCCTACGAGCAGTACTTC. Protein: CASSLYPDRVPYEQYF. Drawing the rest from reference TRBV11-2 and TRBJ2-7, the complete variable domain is EAGVAQSPRYKIIEKRQSVAFWCNPISGHATLYWYQQILGQGPKLLIQFQNNGVVDDSQLPKDRFSAERLKGVDSTLKIQPAKLEDSAVYLCASSLYPDRVPYEQYFGPGTRLTVT.

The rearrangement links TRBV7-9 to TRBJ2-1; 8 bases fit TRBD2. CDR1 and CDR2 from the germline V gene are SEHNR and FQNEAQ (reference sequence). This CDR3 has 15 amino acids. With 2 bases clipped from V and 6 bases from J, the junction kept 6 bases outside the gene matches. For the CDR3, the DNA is TGTGCCAGCAGCTTAAAACGGGAGGGCCGCAATGAGCAGTTCTTC. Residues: CASSLKREGRNEQFF.

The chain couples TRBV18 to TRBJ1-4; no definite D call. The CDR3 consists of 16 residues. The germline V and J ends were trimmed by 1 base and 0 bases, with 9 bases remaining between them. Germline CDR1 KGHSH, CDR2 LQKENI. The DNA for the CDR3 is TGTGCCAGCTCACCACGGGCAAGTGCAACTAATGAAAAACTGTTTTTT. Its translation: CASSPRASATNEKLFF.

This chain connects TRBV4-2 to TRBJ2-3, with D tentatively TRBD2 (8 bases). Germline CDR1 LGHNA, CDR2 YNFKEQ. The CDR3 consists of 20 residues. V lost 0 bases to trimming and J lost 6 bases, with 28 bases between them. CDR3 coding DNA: TGTGCCAGCAGCCAAGAGGGGCCCCCAGGGGGAGCGGGAGTCCTGGATACGCAGTATTTT. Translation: CASSQEGPPGGAGVLDTQYF.

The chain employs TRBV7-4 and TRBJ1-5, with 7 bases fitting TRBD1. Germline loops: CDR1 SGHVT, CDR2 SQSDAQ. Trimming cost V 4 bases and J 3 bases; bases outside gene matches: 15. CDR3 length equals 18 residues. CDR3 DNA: TGTGCCAGCAGCTCCCCTACCATAACAGGGGAAGTCAATCAGCCCCAGCATTTT. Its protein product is CASSSPTITGEVNQPQHF.

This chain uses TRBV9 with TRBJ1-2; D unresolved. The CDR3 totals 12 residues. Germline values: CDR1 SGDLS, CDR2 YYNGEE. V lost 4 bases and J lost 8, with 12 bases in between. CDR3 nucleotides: TGTGCCAGCAGCTCCCAGCGTAGGGGCTACACCTTC. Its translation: CASSSQRRGYTF. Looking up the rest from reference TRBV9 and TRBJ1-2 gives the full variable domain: DSGVTQTPKHLITATGQRVTLRCSPRSGDLSVYWYQQSLDQGLQFLIQYYNGEERAKGNILERFSAQQFPDLHSELNLSSLELGDSALYFCASSSQRRGYTFGSGTRLTVV.

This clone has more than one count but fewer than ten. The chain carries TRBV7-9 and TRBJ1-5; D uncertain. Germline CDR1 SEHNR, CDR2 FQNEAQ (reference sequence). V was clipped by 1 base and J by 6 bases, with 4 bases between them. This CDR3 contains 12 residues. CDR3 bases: TGTGCCAGCAGCTTAGATCCTCAGCCCCAGCATTTT. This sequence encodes CASSLDPQPQHF.

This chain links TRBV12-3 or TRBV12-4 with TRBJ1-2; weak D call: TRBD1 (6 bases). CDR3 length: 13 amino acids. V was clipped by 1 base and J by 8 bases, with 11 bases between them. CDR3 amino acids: CASSLVRGWGYTF. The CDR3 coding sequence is TGTGCCAGCAGTTTAGTCAGGGGATGGGGCTACACCTTC.

The CDR3 spells CASSHRDGVSSYEQYF. The CDR3 DNA sequence: TGCGCCAGCAGCCACCGGGACGGAGTTTCCTCCTACGAGCAGTACTTC. V usage is TRBV4-1 and J usage is TRBJ2-7; D possibly matches TRBD1 or TRBD2 (5 bases each). CDR3 length: 16 residues. The germline gives CDR1 MGHRA, CDR2 YSYEKL. V was clipped by 3 bases and J by 0 bases, with 15 bases between them.

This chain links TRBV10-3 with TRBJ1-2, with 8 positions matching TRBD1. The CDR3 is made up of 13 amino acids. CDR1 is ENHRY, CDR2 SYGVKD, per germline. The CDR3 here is CAHSAQGANGYTF. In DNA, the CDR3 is TGTGCTCACTCGGCGCAGGGGGCGAATGGCTACACCTTC.

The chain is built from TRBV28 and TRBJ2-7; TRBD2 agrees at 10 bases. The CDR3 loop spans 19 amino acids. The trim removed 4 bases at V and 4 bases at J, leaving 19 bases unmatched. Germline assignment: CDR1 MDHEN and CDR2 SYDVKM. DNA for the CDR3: TGTGCCAGCAGTTCTGGGGGAGCGGGAGGGCAGGGGCGCAGGTACGAGCAGTACTTC. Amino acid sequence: CASSSGGAGGQGRRYEQYF. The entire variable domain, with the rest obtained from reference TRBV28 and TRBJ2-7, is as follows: DVKVTQSSRYLVKRTGEKVFLECVQDMDHENMFWYRQDPGLGLRLIYFSYDVKMKEKGDIPEGYSVSREKKERFSLILESASTNQTSMYLCASSSGGAGGQGRRYEQYFGPGTRLTVT.

The CDR3, as DNA: TGCAGCGTTGAAGGTACTAGCGGGAGTTCAATAGATACGCAGTATTTT. Its translation is CSVEGTSGSSIDTQYF. The chain joins TRBV29-1 to TRBJ2-3; 11 bases map to TRBD2. Germline CDR1 SQVTM, CDR2 ANQGSEA. The CDR3 contains 16 residues. V shed 1 base and J 5 bases; nucleotides not matched to a gene: 8.

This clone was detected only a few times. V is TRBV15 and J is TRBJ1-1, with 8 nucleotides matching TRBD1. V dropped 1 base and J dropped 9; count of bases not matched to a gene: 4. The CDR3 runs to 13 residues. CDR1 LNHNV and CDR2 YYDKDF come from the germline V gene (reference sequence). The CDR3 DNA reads TGTGCCACCAGCAGAGGGACAGGGTTTCAAGCTTTCTTT. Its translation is CATSRGTGFQAFF. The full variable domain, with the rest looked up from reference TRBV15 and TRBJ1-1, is DAMVIQNPRYQVTQFGKPVTLSCSQTLNHNVMYWYQQKSSQAPKLLFHYYDKDFNNEADTPDNFQSRRPNTSFCFLDIRSPGLGDTAMYLCATSRGTGFQAFFGQGTRLTVV.

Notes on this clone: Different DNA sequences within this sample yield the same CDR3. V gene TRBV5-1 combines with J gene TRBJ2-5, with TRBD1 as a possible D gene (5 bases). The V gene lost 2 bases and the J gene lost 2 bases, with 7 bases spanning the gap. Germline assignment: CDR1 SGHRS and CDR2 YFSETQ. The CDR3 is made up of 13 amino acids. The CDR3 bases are TGCGCCAGCAGCTTCGGACAACAAGAGACCCAGTACTTC. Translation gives CASSFGQQETQYF.

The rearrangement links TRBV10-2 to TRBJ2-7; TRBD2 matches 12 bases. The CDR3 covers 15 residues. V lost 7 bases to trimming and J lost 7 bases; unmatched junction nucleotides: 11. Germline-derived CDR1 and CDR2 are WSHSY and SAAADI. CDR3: CASTRGLAGTSEQYF. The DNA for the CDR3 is TGCGCCAGCACCCGCGGACTAGCGGGGACCTCGGAGCAGTACTTC.